These 14 T cell receptor beta chains originate from one sample sequenced in a study of persistence of HIV-infected CD4 T cells. This was the immunoSEQ version 4 assay in survey mode. The method was immunoSEQ multiplex PCR; TCRdb's version includes in-frame clones alone and lacks a portion of them. The table has about 45,000 clones, about 87% seen once. Nonspecific anti-CD3/anti-CD28 bead stimulation represents the broad CD4+ T cell repertoire. Responding CD4+ T cells were sorted by upregulation of both CD40 ligand and CD69. These receptors' targets are unknown. The sample here was CD4+ T cells sorted from PBMCs after roughly 19-hour stimulation, taken from a patient who received antiretroviral therapy. These TCRs come from an adult woman with HIV who was CMV-seropositive.

The chain has TRBV6-5 and TRBJ1-2, with a weak D call TRBD1 (5 bases). V was pared by 6 bases and J by 2 bases, with 10 bases between. From germline, CDR1 is MNHEY and CDR2 SVGAGI. The length of the CDR3 is 13 residues. CDR3 in DNA: TGTGCCAGCAGATTCGGGGCCAACTATGGCTACACCTTC. Translating it yields CASRFGANYGYTF.

This clone came up once. This chain joins TRBV19 and TRBJ2-7; the match to TRBD1 covers 11 bases. The CDR3 runs to 16 residues. Germline values: CDR1 LNHDA, CDR2 SQIVND (reference sequence). V shed 4 bases, J shed 6 bases, and the junction held 11 bases outside the gene matches. The CDR3 spells CASSTRTGGSGSEQYF. In nucleotides, the CDR3 is TGTGCCAGTAGTACGAGGACAGGGGGCAGTGGAAGCGAGCAGTACTTC.

The chain carries TRBV4-1 and TRBJ1-3, with 7 positions matching TRBD1. Trimming removed 0 bases from V and 9 bases from J; junction bases left unmatched: 17. The length of the CDR3 is 18 residues. In germline, CDR1 is MGHRA, CDR2 YSYEKL. CDR3 coding DNA: TGCGCCAGCAGCCAAGATGGGCCGTGGGGCAGGGGGAAATTCACCATATATTTT. It codes for CASSQDGPWGRGKFTIYF.

This clone was observed a single time. CDR3 region: CASSSLDRVNTEAFF. As DNA, the CDR3 is TGTGCCAGCAGCTCGCTGGACAGGGTGAACACTGAAGCTTTCTTT. This chain connects TRBV5-6 to TRBJ1-1, with 8 bases that match TRBD1. The CDR3 sequence is 15 residues long. Per germline, CDR1 SGHDT and CDR2 YYEEEE. V shed 3 bases and J 0 bases; nucleotides not matched to a gene: 4.

The V call is TRBV6-5, the J call TRBJ1-3; D is undetermined. The V gene lost 5 bases and the J gene lost 4 bases, with 3 bases spanning the gap. The CDR3 runs 11 residues. Germline V gives CDR1 MNHEY, CDR2 SVGAGI. CDR3 loop: CASSMGNTIYF. In DNA form, the CDR3 reads TGTGCCAGCAGTATGGGAAACACCATATATTTT.

Here the CDR3 DNA reads TGTGCCACCTCCGGGGGGCCCGGGGAGCTGTTTTTT. Its protein is CATSGGPGELFF. The V call is TRBV25-1, the J call TRBJ2-2; D is possibly TRBD2 (7 bases). Trimming pared 10 bases from V and 6 bases from J, leaving 12 bases between. The CDR3 is made up of 12 amino acids. Germline V gene lookup returns CDR1 MGHDK and CDR2 SYGVNS.

The gene calls are TRBV11-3 and TRBJ2-3; the D is unclear. CDR1 and CDR2 from the germline V gene are SGHNT and YENEEA. The CDR3 extends over 13 amino acids. The V gene lost 3 bases and the J gene lost 6 bases, with 10 bases spanning the gap. The CDR3 loop reads CASSLHGMDTQYF. CDR3 sequence (DNA): TGTGCCAGCAGCTTGCACGGAATGGATACGCAGTATTTT.

The V and J genes are TRBV18 and TRBJ1-1; D is undetermined. V gave up 5 bases and J gave up 3 bases, with 4 bases separating them. This CDR3 comprises 11 residues. Looked up from germline, CDR1 is KGHSH and CDR2 is LQKENI. The CDR3 loop is CASSGDTEAFF. CDR3 nucleotides: TGTGCCAGCTCAGGGGACACTGAAGCTTTCTTT.

This chain connects TRBV10-3 to TRBJ2-7; 7 bases map to TRBD1. The CDR3 runs to 13 residues. The junction had 8 bases not matched to a gene; V was cut back by 10 bases and J by 2 bases. Germline lookup yields CDR1 ENHRY and CDR2 SYGVKD. The CDR3 DNA reads as TGTGCCACCCTAGGGACAGCTCCCTACGAGCAGTACTTC. Its translation is CATLGTAPYEQYF.

The V gene is TRBV19, the J gene TRBJ1-4; the match to TRBD1 covers 8 bases. CDR1 is LNHDA, CDR2 SQIVND, per germline (reference sequence). The ends lost 10 bases at V and 10 bases at J; junction bases unmatched: 11. CDR3 length equals 13 residues. CDR3 protein: CATPGQGSGKLFF. The CDR3 DNA sequence: TGTGCCACCCCAGGACAGGGTTCCGGAAAACTGTTTTTT.

This clone was detected only once. This chain joins TRBV4-2 and TRBJ1-5; D gene ambiguous. The CDR3 runs to 15 residues. Trimming shortened V by 2 bases and J by 1 base, and 9 bases separated the two germline ends. Germline V gives CDR1 LGHNA, CDR2 YNFKEQ. CDR3 in amino acids: CASSQLDGSNQPQHF. The CDR3 nucleotides read TGTGCCAGCAGCCAATTGGACGGGAGCAATCAGCCCCAGCATTTT.

This chain joins TRBV2 and TRBJ2-3, with D hard to call. V lost 7 bases and J lost 2, with 7 bases in between. In germline, CDR1 is SNHLY, CDR2 FYNNEI. This CDR3 has 12 amino acids. The CDR3 DNA follows: TGTGCCAGCACCCGACTCACAGATACGCAGTATTTT. Translating it yields CASTRLTDTQYF.

V and J are TRBV3-1 (or the pseudogene TRBV3-2) and TRBJ1-5; D might be TRBD1 (6 bases). This CDR3 region has 13 residues. Trimming stripped 0 bases from V and 11 bases from J, with 11 bases between. Germline CDR1 LGHDT, CDR2 YNNKEL (reference sequence). CDR3: CASSQELGQSQHF. CDR3 DNA sequence: TGTGCCAGCAGCCAAGAATTAGGACAGTCCCAGCATTTT.

The chain employs TRBV27 and TRBJ1-4; tentative D call: TRBD1 (6 bases). Germline assignment: CDR1 MNHEY and CDR2 SMNVEV (reference sequence). The CDR3 covers 14 residues. V dropped 6 bases and J dropped 5 bases, with 13 bases sitting between them. CDR3 in DNA: TGTGCCAGCAGGTTACAGGGTCCCAATGAAAAACTGTTTTTT. The encoded protein is CASRLQGPNEKLFF.